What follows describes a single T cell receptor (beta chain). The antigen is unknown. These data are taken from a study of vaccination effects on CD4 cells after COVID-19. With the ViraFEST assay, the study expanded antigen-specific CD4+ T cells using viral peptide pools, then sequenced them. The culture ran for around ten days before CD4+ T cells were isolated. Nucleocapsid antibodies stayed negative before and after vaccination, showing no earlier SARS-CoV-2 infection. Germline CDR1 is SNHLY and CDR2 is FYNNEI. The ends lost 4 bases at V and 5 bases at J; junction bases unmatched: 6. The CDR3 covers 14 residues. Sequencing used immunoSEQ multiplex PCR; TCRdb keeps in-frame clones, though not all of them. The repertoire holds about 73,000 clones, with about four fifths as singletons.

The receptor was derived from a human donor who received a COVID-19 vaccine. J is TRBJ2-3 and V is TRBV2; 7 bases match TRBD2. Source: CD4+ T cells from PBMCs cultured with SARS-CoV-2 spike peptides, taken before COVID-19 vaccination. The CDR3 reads CASSGGGEGDTQYF. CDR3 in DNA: TGTGCCAGCAGTGGGGGGGGAGAGGGAGATACGCAGTATTTT. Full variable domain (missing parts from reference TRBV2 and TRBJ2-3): EPEVTQTPSHQVTQMGQEVILRCVPISNHLYFYWYRQILGQKVEFLVSFYNNEISEKSEIFDDQFSVERPDGSNFTLKIRSTKLEDSAMYFCASSGGGEGDTQYFGPGTRLTVL.